The 8 T cell receptor beta chains listed next were all sequenced from one sample in a study of T cell responses to AZD1222 COVID-19 vaccine. Measured with immunoSEQ multiplex PCR; TCRdb has only the in-frame clones, and not every one. The table shows 150,000 to 200,000 clones, with roughly 94% occurring only once. Here the sequenced sample was peripheral blood, taken 28 days after the second AZD1222 dose. The source of these receptors is an adult who received the AZD1222 COVID-19 vaccine.

This clone has only one observation. The CDR3 coding sequence is TGTGCTAGTGGGCCGACCGGGACTAGGAGGGAGACCCAGTACTTC. This codes for CASGPTGTRRETQYF. The chain carries TRBV12-5 and TRBJ2-5; the match to TRBD2 covers 8 bases. The CDR3 runs to 15 residues. Germline loops: CDR1 LGHNT, CDR2 FRNRAP. The V segment lost 6 bases and the J segment 5 bases; nucleotides outside the gene matches: 11.

The chain joins TRBV6-6 to TRBJ1-3; D remains unclear. Germline CDR1 reads MNHNY; CDR2 reads SVGAGI (reference sequence). The CDR3 sequence is 16 residues long. V was cut by 5 bases and J by 2 bases, with 16 bases left in between. DNA for the CDR3: TGTGCCAGCAGTCCGGGATCCGGGGAGGCTGGAAACACCATATATTTT. Encoded protein: CASSPGSGEAGNTIYF.

The chain carries TRBV4-1 and TRBJ1-6; 7 positions agree with TRBD1. Germline V lookup: CDR1 MGHRA, CDR2 YSYEKL. This CDR3 is 16 amino acids long. The trim removed 1 base at V and 9 bases at J, leaving 9 bases unmatched. The CDR3 DNA sequence: TGCGCCAGCAGCCAAGCCATGACAGGGTTCGGTTCACCCCTCCACTTT. Its protein product is CASSQAMTGFGSPLHF.

The V and J genes are TRBV7-2 and TRBJ2-3; TRBD2 matches 7 bases. V was pared by 10 bases and J by 6 bases, with 10 bases of the junction left unmatched. Per germline, CDR1 SGHTA and CDR2 FQGNSA. This CDR3 is 13 amino acids long. CDR3 in DNA: TGTGCCACCCGTGGGAGGGCGGCGGATACGCAGTATTTT. Residues: CATRGRAADTQYF.

The V gene is TRBV7-8, the J gene TRBJ1-6; TRBD1 aligns across 7 bases. Germline loops: CDR1 SGHVS, CDR2 FQNEAQ. CDR3 size: 16 residues. V shed 7 bases and J 8 bases; nucleotides not matched to a gene: 14. The CDR3 is CASNPRRDRVHSPLHF. The CDR3 region has the DNA TGTGCCAGCAACCCTCGCCGGGACAGAGTACATTCACCCCTCCACTTT.

This sequence joins TRBV28 and TRBJ1-1; the D is unclear. The CDR3 sequence is 14 residues long. Germline CDR1 reads MDHEN; CDR2 reads SYDVKM. Trimming removed 3 bases at V and 0 bases at J, with 8 bases between. CDR3 in amino acids: CASSLLRMNTEAFF. For the CDR3, the DNA is TGTGCCAGCAGTTTGTTACGGATGAACACTGAAGCTTTCTTT.

The V and J genes are TRBV27 and TRBJ1-1; 8 positions agree with TRBD1. The CDR3 length is 15 residues. V shed 5 bases and J 1 base; nucleotides not matched to a gene: 6. CDR1 is MNHEY, CDR2 SMNVEV, per germline (reference sequence). The CDR3 here is CASSPWTGSNTEAFF. CDR3 sequence (DNA): TGTGCCAGCAGTCCCTGGACAGGGTCGAACACTGAAGCTTTCTTT.

This rearrangement joins TRBV9 to TRBJ2-7; TRBD2 agrees at 7 bases. The CDR3 covers 15 residues. Per germline, CDR1 SGDLS and CDR2 YYNGEE. The V segment lost 0 bases and the J segment 2 bases; nucleotides outside the gene matches: 5. CDR3 DNA: TGTGCCAGCAGCGTAGCTACGGCGGGGGCCTACGAGCAGTACTTC. Protein: CASSVATAGAYEQYF.